This T cell receptor (beta chain) is from a study of shared clonotypes between healthy human individuals. The CDR3 is 15 residues long. Germline values: CDR1 SGHKS, CDR2 YYEKEE (reference sequence). Deletions cut 2 bases from V and 0 bases from J, with 12 bases between. CD45RO-negative cells were positively selected for CCR7, leaving out terminally differentiated effector memory CD45RA+ cells. Clones were read by immunoSEQ multiplex PCR, and TCRdb kept only the in-frame ones, dropping some. There are about 2 million clones in the sample; less than 95% occur only once, and around 1% lies in the top ten.

This rearrangement joins TRBV5-5 to TRBJ2-7, with D perhaps TRBD1 (5 bases). This TCR came from a man aged 18 to 29 in good health. Sequenced material: naive CD8+ T cells sorted from blood. The CDR3 is CASSLGWGHSYEQYF. In DNA form, the CDR3 reads TGTGCCAGCAGCTTAGGCTGGGGCCACTCCTACGAGCAGTACTTC.